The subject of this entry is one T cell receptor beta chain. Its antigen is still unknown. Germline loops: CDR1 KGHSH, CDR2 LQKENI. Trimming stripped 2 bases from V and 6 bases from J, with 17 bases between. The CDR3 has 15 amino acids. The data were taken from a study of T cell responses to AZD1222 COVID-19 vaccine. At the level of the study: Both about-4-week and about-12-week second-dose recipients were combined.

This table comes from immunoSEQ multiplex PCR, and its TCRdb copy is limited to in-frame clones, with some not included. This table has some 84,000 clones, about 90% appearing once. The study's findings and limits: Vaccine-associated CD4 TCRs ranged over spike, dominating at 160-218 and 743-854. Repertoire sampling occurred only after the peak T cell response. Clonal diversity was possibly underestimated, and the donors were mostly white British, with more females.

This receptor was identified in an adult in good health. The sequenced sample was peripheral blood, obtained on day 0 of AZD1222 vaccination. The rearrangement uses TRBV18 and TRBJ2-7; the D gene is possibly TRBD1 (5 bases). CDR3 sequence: CASSPRIAGSGEQYF. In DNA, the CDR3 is TGTGCCAGCTCACCAAGGATTGCAGGGTCCGGCGAGCAGTACTTC.